What follows are 22 T cell receptor beta chains derived from one specimen sequenced in a study of blood T cell repertoires in COVID-19 (TCRdb year 2020). Library preparation was by the immunoSEQ multiplex PCR assay. The clones in this table, taken by TCRdb from immuneACCESS, are in-frame only. Not every clone is retained; where verified, under half of the shortfall comes from an unresolved V gene, and the cause of the rest is unknown. This sample lists some 300,000 clones; around 88% were detected once. The top ten clones comprise 6.9% of the sample. The sequenced material came from peripheral blood. All receptors derive from a woman aged 25 to 39 who had recovered from COVID-19.

V gene TRBV5-4 combines with J gene TRBJ2-5; D perhaps matches TRBD2 (7 bases). CDR1 and CDR2 from the germline V gene are SGHNT and YYREEE (reference sequence). Trimming stripped 6 bases from V and 1 base from J, with 19 bases between. The CDR3 length is 16 residues. The CDR3 DNA follows: TGTGCCAGCACCCTGGGGGGGCCCCGGACCCAAGAGACCCAGTACTTC. Translating gives CASTLGGPRTQETQYF. Filled out from reference TRBV5-4 and TRBJ2-5, the complete variable domain reads ETGVTQSPTHLIKTRGQQVTLRCSSQSGHNTVSWYQQALGQGPQFIFQYYREEENGRGNFPPRFSGLQFPNYSSELNVNALELDDSALYLCASTLGGPRTQETQYFGPGTRLLVL.

The V and J genes are TRBV6-2 or TRBV6-3 and TRBJ2-3; D is undetermined. This CDR3 contains 17 residues. V lost 3 bases and J 0 bases, leaving 16 bases between the germline ends. Germline V gives CDR1 MNHEY, CDR2 SVGEGT. The CDR3 nucleotides read TGTGCCAGCAGTTATGGGCCTGGATCATCTAGCACAGATACGCAGTATTTT. Amino acid sequence: CASSYGPGSSSTDTQYF.

The chain links TRBV9 to TRBJ2-2, with 10 bases identical to TRBD2. There are 16 residues in the CDR3. Germline lookup yields CDR1 SGDLS and CDR2 YYNGEE. Trimming at V came to 2 bases and at J to 8 bases, leaving 9 bases not matched to a gene. The chain's CDR3 is CASSVRQRGGEGELFF. For the CDR3, the DNA is TGTGCCAGCAGCGTTCGACAGCGGGGGGGCGAAGGGGAGCTGTTTTTT.

The rearrangement uses TRBV18 and TRBJ1-2; D is unclear. The germline CDR1 and CDR2 sequences are KGHSH and LQKENI. This CDR3 comprises 13 residues. The V end lost 2 bases, the J end lost 8 bases, and 12 bases lay between the germline ends. For the CDR3, the DNA is TGTGCCAGCTCACCAGCTCCTACGGAGGGCTACACCTTC. Protein product: CASSPAPTEGYTF.

CDR3 in amino acids: CASSLTGDTDTQYF. CDR3 DNA sequence: TGCGCCAGCAGCTTGACAGGGGACACAGATACGCAGTATTTT. The chain combines TRBV5-1 with TRBJ2-3; 7 positions agree with TRBD1. After removal of 1 base from V and 2 bases from J, the junction contained 1 base not matched to a gene. The CDR3 is 14 residues long. Looked up from germline, CDR1 is SGHRS and CDR2 is YFSETQ.

This chain joins TRBV19 and TRBJ2-5; D possibly corresponds to TRBD1 (5 bases). This CDR3 has 14 residues. The germline V gene has CDR1 LNHDA and CDR2 SQIVND (reference sequence). V was pared by 4 bases and J by 3 bases, with 12 bases between. This CDR3 reads CASSNRGPKETQYF. The CDR3 nucleotides read TGTGCCAGTAGTAATAGGGGCCCCAAAGAGACCCAGTACTTC.

This chain joins TRBV10-3 and TRBJ2-3; D perhaps matches TRBD2 (6 bases). The CDR3 spans 17 residues. Germline CDR1 ENHRY, CDR2 SYGVKD. V shed 0 bases and J shed 3 bases, with 16 bases lying between them. In DNA, the CDR3 is TGTGCCATCAGTGAGTCGGGACCGAGCCGGGGGACAGATACGCAGTATTTT. Translated: CAISESGPSRGTDTQYF.

This chain uses TRBV7-3 with TRBJ1-1, with a possible D match to TRBD1 (5 bases). This CDR3 spans 15 amino acids. Trimming cost V 1 base and J 0 bases, with 9 bases left between them. CDR1 and CDR2 (germline): SGHTA, FQGTGA. The CDR3 is CASSLIRQMNTEAFF. The CDR3 nucleotides are TGTGCCAGCAGCTTAATTCGACAGATGAACACTGAAGCTTTCTTT.

V usage is TRBV5-4 and J usage is TRBJ1-2; the D gene is possibly TRBD1 (6 bases). Germline CDR1 reads SGHNT; CDR2 reads YYREEE (reference sequence). V was shortened by 5 bases and J by 5 bases, with 13 bases between the two germline ends. The CDR3 is 13 amino acids. DNA for the CDR3: TGTGCCAGCAGTAGGGGGATTAGTTATGGCTACACCTTC. Encoded protein: CASSRGISYGYTF.

The table lists this clone with a few counts. The chain has TRBV6-5 and TRBJ2-2; TRBD1 aligns across 11 bases. Germline trimming cut 5 bases from V and 4 bases from J; bases unmatched to any gene: 3. CDR1 is MNHEY, CDR2 SVGAGI, per germline. The CDR3 runs to 15 residues. CDR3 nucleotides: TGTGCCAGCAGTCTAGGGACAGGGGGCACCGGGGAGCTGTTTTTT. It yields the protein CASSLGTGGTGELFF.

The rearrangement uses TRBV7-3 and TRBJ1-1; the D gene is possibly TRBD1 (5 bases). Trimming stripped 1 base from V and 3 bases from J, with 9 bases between. Germline V lookup: CDR1 SGHTA, CDR2 FQGTGA. The CDR3 runs to 14 residues. The CDR3 protein is CASSLILGDTEAFF. The CDR3 coding sequence is TGTGCCAGCAGCTTAATTTTAGGGGACACTGAAGCTTTCTTT.

The gene calls are TRBV6-2 or TRBV6-3 and TRBJ2-5, with TRBD1 identical over 11 bases. Germline assignment: CDR1 MNHEY and CDR2 SVGEGT. The V and J ends lost 6 bases and 5 bases, in that order; junction bases with no gene match: 11. This CDR3 is 16 amino acids long. The DNA of the CDR3 is TGTGCCAGCAGCAACCTCGGACAGGGGGCGATGGAGACCCAGTACTTC. Protein sequence: CASSNLGQGAMETQYF.

This clone was seen only a few times. The chain combines TRBV3-1 (or the pseudogene TRBV3-2) with TRBJ1-3; D remains ambiguous. CDR3 length equals 14 residues. V gave up 1 base and J gave up 4 bases, with 8 bases separating them. Looked up from germline, CDR1 is LGHDT and CDR2 is YNNKEL (reference sequence). CDR3: CASSQGTVGNTIYF. The DNA for the CDR3 is TGTGCCAGCAGCCAAGGGACTGTGGGAAACACCATATATTTT.

The chain links TRBV28 to TRBJ2-1; D might be TRBD2 (5 bases). V was cut by 7 bases and J by 0 bases, with 13 bases left in between. This CDR3 comprises 15 residues. Per germline, CDR1 MDHEN and CDR2 SYDVKM. The CDR3: CASIPGGGSYNEQFF. Here the CDR3 DNA reads TGTGCCAGCATCCCTGGAGGCGGCTCCTACAATGAGCAGTTCTTC.

The V and J genes are TRBV9 and TRBJ2-7, with a weak D call TRBD2 (5 bases). The germline V gene encodes CDR1 SGDLS and CDR2 YYNGEE. The length of the CDR3 is 16 residues. V gave up 3 bases and J gave up 7 bases, with 23 bases separating them. The CDR3 loop is CASSASSGISYEEQYF. CDR3 DNA: TGTGCCAGCAGCGCCTCGTCCGGGATATCCTACGAGGAGCAGTACTTC.

The genes are TRBV2 and TRBJ1-6, with TRBD1 matching 7 bases. The CDR3 runs to 13 residues. Germline assignment: CDR1 SNHLY and CDR2 FYNNEI. V lost 7 bases to trimming and J lost 9 bases; unmatched junction nucleotides: 6. The CDR3 DNA follows: TGTGCCAGCAAAGGGGGCACAGGTTCACCCCTCCACTTT. Protein product: CASKGGTGSPLHF.

Note on this clone: Distinct nucleotide sequences in the sample also encode this CDR3. The rearrangement uses TRBV6-5 and TRBJ2-5; D not resolved. V lost 4 bases and J 5 bases, leaving 5 bases between the germline ends. The CDR3 has 11 residues. CDR1 is MNHEY and CDR2 is SVGAGI in the germline V gene. The CDR3 DNA sequence: TGTGCCAGCAGTTCCGGGGAGACCCAGTACTTC. It codes for CASSSGETQYF.

The gene calls are TRBV7-3 and TRBJ2-1, with D uncertain. V was pared by 4 bases and J by 0 bases, with 13 bases between. The CDR3 spans 16 residues. CDR1 and CDR2 from the germline V gene are SGHTA and FQGTGA. The chain's CDR3 is CASSSVPGSSYNEQFF. As DNA, the CDR3 is TGTGCCAGCAGCTCAGTTCCAGGTAGCTCCTACAATGAGCAGTTCTTC.

The chain couples TRBV6-1 to TRBJ1-5; D unclear. Germline V gene sequence: CDR1 MNHNS, CDR2 SASEGT. Trimming removed 3 bases at V and 2 bases at J, with 14 bases between. The CDR3 has 16 residues. The CDR3 spells CASSDLVRSGNQPQHF. The CDR3 coding sequence is TGTGCCAGCAGTGATTTGGTCAGAAGTGGCAATCAGCCCCAGCATTTT.

This clone showed up just once. DNA of the CDR3: TGTGCCAGCAGTTACCTCTGGACGGGGGACACCGGGGAGCTGTTTTTT. Translated: CASSYLWTGDTGELFF. This chain uses TRBV6-6 with TRBJ2-2; D is possibly TRBD2 (6 bases). This CDR3 is built from 16 residues. Trimming cost V 2 bases and J 3 bases, with 13 bases left between them. CDR1 is MNHNY, CDR2 SVGAGI, per germline (reference sequence).

This clone was seen a few times. The V and J genes are TRBV19 and TRBJ1-5; no clear D. Trimming pared 3 bases from V and 6 bases from J, leaving 9 bases between. Germline V gene data show CDR1 as LNHDA and CDR2 as SQIVND (reference sequence). This CDR3 is built from 13 residues. The CDR3 DNA follows: TGTGCCAGTAGTATTCAAGAGGGTCAGCCCCAGCATTTT. Translating it yields CASSIQEGQPQHF.

This clone was counted a single time. This chain links TRBV7-2 with TRBJ1-2, with 12 bases matching TRBD1. Germline V gives CDR1 SGHTA, CDR2 FQGNSA. V was pared by 1 base and J by 7 bases, with 10 bases of the junction left unmatched. The CDR3 totals 17 residues. The CDR3 spells CASSLGKAGQGAAGYTF. The CDR3 DNA is TGTGCCAGCAGCTTAGGGAAGGCGGGACAGGGGGCGGCTGGCTACACCTTC. Supplemented by reference TRBV7-2 and TRBJ1-2, the full variable domain reads GAGVSQSPSNKVTEKGKDVELRCDPISGHTALYWYRQSLGQGLEFLIYFQGNSAPDKSGLPSDRFSAERTGGSVSTLTIQRTQQEDSAVYLCASSLGKAGQGAAGYTFGSGTRLTVV.